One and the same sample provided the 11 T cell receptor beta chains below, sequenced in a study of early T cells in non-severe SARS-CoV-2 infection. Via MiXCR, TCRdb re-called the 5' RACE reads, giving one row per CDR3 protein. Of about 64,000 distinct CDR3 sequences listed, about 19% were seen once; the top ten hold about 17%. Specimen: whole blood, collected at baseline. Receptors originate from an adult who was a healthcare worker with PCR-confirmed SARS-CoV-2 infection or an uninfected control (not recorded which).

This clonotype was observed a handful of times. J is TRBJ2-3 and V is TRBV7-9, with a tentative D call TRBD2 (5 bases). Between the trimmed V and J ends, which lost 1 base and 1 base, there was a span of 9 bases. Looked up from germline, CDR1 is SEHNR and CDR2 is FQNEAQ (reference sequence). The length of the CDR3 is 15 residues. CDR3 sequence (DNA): TGTGCCAGCAGCTTAGTGAGCGGACGCACAGATACGCAGTATTTT. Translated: CASSLVSGRTDTQYF. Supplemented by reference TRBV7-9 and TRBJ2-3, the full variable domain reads DTGVSQNPRHKITKRGQNVTFRCDPISEHNRLYWYRQTLGQGPEFLTYFQNEAQLEKSRLLSDRFSAERPKGSFSTLEIQRTEQGDSAMYLCASSLVSGRTDTQYFGPGTRLTVL.

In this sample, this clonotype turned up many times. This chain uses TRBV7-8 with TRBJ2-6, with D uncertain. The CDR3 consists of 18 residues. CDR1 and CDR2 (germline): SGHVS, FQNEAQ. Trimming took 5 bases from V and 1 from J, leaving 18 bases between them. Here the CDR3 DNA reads TGTGCCAGCAGCCTAGGTGGCCCGGGCTCGTCTGGGGCCAACGTCCTGACTTTC. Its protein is CASSLGGPGSSGANVLTF. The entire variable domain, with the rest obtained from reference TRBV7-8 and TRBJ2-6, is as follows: GAGVSQSPRYKVAKRGQDVALRCDPISGHVSLFWYQQALGQGPEFLTYFQNEAQLDKSGLPSDRFFAERPEGSVSTLKIQRTQQEDSAVYLCASSLGGPGSSGANVLTFGAGSRLTVL.

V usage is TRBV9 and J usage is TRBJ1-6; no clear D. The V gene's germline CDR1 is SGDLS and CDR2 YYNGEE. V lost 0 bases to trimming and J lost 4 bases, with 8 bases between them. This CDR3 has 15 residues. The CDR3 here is CASSVAPGYNSPLHF. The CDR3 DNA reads TGTGCCAGCAGCGTAGCGCCCGGTTATAATTCACCCCTCCACTTT.

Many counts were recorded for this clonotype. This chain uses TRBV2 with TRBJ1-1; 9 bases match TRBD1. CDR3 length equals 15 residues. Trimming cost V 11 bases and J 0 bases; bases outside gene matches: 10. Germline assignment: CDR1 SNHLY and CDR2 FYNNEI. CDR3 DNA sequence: TGTGCCGGACAGGGGTTCTTACTAATGAACACTGAAGCTTTCTTT. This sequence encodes CAGQGFLLMNTEAFF. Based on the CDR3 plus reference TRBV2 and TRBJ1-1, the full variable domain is EPEVTQTPSHQVTQMGQEVILRCVPISNHLYFYWYRQILGQKVEFLVSFYNNEISEKSEIFDDQFSVERPDGSNFTLKIRSTKLEDSAMYFCAGQGFLLMNTEAFFGQGTRLTVV.

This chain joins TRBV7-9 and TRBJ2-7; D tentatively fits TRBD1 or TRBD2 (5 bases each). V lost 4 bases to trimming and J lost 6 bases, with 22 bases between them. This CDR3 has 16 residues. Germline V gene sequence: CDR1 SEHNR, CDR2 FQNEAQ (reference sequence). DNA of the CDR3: TGTGCCAGCAGCTCCTGGAGGAAGGGGACGGAGATCGAGCAGTACTTC. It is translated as CASSSWRKGTEIEQYF.

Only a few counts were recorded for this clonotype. As DNA, the CDR3 is TGTGCCAGCAGTCCCGTCGGGGGCGGGGAGCTGTTTTTT. Translation gives CASSPVGGGELFF. The chain links TRBV12-3 or TRBV12-4 to TRBJ2-2, with D possibly matching TRBD2 (6 bases). V was shortened by 5 bases and J by 7 bases, with 11 bases between the two germline ends. The CDR3 has 13 amino acids.

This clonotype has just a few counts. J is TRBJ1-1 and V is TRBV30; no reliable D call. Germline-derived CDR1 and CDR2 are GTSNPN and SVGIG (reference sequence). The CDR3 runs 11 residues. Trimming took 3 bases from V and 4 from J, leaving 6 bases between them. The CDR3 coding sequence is TGTGCCTGGAGCGAGACCACTGAAGCTTTCTTT. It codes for CAWSETTEAFF.

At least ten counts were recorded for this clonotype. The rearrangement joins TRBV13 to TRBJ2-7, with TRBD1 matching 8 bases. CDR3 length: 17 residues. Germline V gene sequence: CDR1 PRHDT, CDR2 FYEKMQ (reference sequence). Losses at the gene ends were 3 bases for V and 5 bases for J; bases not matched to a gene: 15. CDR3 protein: CASSLTGDVSGMDEQYF. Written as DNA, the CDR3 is TGTGCCAGCAGCTTGACAGGGGATGTTTCAGGGATGGACGAGCAGTACTTC.

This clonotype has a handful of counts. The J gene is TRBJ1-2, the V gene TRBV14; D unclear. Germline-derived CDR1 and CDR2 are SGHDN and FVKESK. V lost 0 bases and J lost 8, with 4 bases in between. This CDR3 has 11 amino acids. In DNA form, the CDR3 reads TGTGCCAGCAGCCAAGAGGGAGGCTACACCTTC. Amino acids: CASSQEGGYTF. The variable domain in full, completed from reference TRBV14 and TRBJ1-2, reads EAGVTQFPSHSVIEKGQTVTLRCDPISGHDNLYWYRRVMGKEIKFLLHFVKESKQDESGMPNNRFLAERTGGTYSTLKVQPAELEDSGVYFCASSQEGGYTFGSGTRLTVV.

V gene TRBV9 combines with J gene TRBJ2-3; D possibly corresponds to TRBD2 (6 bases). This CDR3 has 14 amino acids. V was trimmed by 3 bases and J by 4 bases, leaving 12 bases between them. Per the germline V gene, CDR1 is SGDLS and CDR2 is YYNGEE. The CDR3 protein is CASSAGTVPDTQYF. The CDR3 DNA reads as TGTGCCAGCAGCGCCGGGACTGTCCCAGATACGCAGTATTTT.

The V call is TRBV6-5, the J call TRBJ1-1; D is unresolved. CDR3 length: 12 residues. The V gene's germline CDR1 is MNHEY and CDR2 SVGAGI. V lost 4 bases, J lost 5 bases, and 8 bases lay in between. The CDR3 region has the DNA TGTGCCAGCAGTTCCACCGGGACTGAAGCTTTCTTT. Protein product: CASSSTGTEAFF.